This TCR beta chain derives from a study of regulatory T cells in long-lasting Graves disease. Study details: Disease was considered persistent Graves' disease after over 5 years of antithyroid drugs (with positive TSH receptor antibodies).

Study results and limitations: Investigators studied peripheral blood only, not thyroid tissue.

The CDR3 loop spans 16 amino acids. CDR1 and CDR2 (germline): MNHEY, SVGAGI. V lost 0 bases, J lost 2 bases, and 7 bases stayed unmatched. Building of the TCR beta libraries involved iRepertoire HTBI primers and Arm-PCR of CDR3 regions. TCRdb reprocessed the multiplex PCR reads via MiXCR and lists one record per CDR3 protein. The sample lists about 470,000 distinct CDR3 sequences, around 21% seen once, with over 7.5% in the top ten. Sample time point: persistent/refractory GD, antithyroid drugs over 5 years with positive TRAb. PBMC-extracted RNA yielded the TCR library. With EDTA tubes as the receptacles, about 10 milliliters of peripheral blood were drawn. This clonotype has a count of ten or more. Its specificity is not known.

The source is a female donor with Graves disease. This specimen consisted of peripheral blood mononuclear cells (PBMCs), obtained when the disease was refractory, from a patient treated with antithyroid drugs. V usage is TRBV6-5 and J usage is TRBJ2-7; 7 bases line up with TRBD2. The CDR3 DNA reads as TGTGCCAGCAGTTACTCTGGCGGGGACTACCCCTACGAGCAGTACTTC. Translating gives CASSYSGGDYPYEQYF.